This T cell receptor beta chain was obtained from a study of cytomegalovirus exposure and HLA in healthy donors. PCR involved 60 Vbeta and 13 Jbeta primers. Some clones are missing from TCRdb's copy, which holds only in-frame ones; the method was immunoSEQ multiplex PCR. The sample lists about 140,000 clones, about four fifths seen once, with 4% to 5% in the top ten. In regard to this clone: What it recognizes is unknown.

Findings of the study overall: Confirmation in vitro established that three CMV-associated chains were specific for CMV antigens. As a later analysis showed, several of the most significant clusters appeared to be linked to common viral pathogens. When analyzed later, the rates of TCR association showed variation by HLA locus, with DRB1 the most and HLA-C the fewest.

The CDR3 is 15 amino acids. CDR1 and CDR2 from the germline V gene are SGHVS and FNYEAQ. V lost 2 bases and J lost 9; bases outside the gene matches: 5. The chain uses TRBV7-6 and TRBJ2-1, with 12 bases that match TRBD2. Sequences were obtained from PBMCs. The receptor was derived from a man aged 40-55 years in good health and CMV-seropositive. The CDR3 loop reads CASSLIGLAGSEQFF. The CDR3 bases are TGTGCCAGCAGCTTAATTGGACTAGCGGGAAGTGAGCAGTTCTTC.